Presented here are 2 T cell receptor beta chains from one specimen sequenced in a study of T cells in Graves' hyperthyroidism and ophthalmopathy. RNA transcripts served as the template for amplifying TCR beta CDR3 regions. A first-round RT-PCR of the TCR CDR3 used the HTBI primer set. TCRdb re-derived calls from the multiplex PCR reads in MiXCR, one entry per CDR3 protein. Among around 700,000 distinct CDR3 sequences listed, approximately 36% were seen once. The specimen was blood. The origin of the receptors is a woman aged 40 to 50 with Graves' hyperthyroidism.

This clonotype came up many times. CDR3: CASSIAGFEGEQYF. CDR3 DNA: TGTGCCAGTAGTATAGCCGGGTTTGAAGGCGAGCAGTACTTC. The gene calls are TRBV19 and TRBJ2-7, with D unclear. Germline V lookup: CDR1 LNHDA, CDR2 SQIVND (reference sequence). The V end was cut by 1 base, the J end by 6 bases, with 13 bases between. The CDR3 sequence is 14 residues long.

This chain links TRBV11-2 with TRBJ1-1; 9 positions agree with TRBD1. The CDR3 is 14 amino acids. The germline V gene has CDR1 SGHAT and CDR2 FQNNGV. Trimming removed 5 bases from V and 6 bases from J; junction bases left unmatched: 7. CDR3 coding DNA: TGTGCCAGCAGCCCCTGGACAGGGGTCGCTGAAGCTTTCTTT. Its translation: CASSPWTGVAEAFF.